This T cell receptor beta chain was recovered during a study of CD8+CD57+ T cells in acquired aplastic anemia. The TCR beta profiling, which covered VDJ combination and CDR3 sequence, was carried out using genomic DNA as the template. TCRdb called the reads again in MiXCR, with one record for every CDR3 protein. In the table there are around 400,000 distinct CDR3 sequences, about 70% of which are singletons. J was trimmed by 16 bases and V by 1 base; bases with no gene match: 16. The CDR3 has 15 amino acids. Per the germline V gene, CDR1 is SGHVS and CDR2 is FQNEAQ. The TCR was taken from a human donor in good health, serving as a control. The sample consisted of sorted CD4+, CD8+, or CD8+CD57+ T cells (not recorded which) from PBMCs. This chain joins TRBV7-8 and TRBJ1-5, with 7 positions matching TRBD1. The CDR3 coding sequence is TGTGCCAGCAGCTTAGGTCCCGGACAGGCCTATGGCTACCATTTT. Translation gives CASSLGPGQAYGYHF.